This TCR beta chain was retrieved from a study of cytomegalovirus exposure and HLA in healthy donors. Findings and caveats of the study: In vitro work confirmed that a few CMV-associated chains recognize CMV antigens. According to a later analysis, TCR clusters from the first cohort tended to co-occur in the roughly 110 validation repertoires. Among TCR beta chains, those listed as cytomegalovirus-associated numbered more than 150. Reports credit the classifier with highly specific, highly sensitive diagnosis of cytomegalovirus status.

The method was immunoSEQ multiplex PCR; TCRdb's version includes in-frame clones alone and lacks a portion of them. The repertoire holds about 220,000 clones, approximately 90% seen once, with more than 0.85% in the top ten. As concerns this clone: Antigen unknown.

The sequence came from a woman under 30 in good health and CMV-seronegative. The source material was PBMCs.

CDR3 in amino acids: CASNSAAGTSTDTQYF. Here the CDR3 DNA reads TGTGCCAGCAACTCGGCAGCGGGTACTAGCACAGATACGCAGTATTTT. This rearrangement joins TRBV9 to TRBJ2-3, with a tentative D call TRBD2 (6 bases). The CDR3 runs 16 residues. V was pared by 6 bases and J by 0 bases, with 17 bases between. The germline CDR1 and CDR2 sequences are SGDLS and YYNGEE.